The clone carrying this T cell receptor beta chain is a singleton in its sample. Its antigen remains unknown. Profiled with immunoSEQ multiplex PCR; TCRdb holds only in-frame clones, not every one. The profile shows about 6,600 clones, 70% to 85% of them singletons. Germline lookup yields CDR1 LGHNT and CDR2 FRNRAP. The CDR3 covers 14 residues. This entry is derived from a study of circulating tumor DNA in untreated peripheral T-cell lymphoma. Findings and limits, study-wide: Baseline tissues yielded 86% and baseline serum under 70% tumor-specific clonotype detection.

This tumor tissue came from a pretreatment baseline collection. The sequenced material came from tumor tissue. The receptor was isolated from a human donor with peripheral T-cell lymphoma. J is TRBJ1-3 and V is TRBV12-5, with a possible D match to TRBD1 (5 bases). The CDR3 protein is CASKPQGSGNTIYF. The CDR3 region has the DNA TGTGCCAGCAAGCCCCAGGGATCCGGAAACACCATATATTTT.